Below, 28 T cell receptor beta chains from the same sample are listed, as sequenced in a study of blood T cell repertoires in COVID-19. Produced via immunoSEQ multiplex PCR; TCRdb's table is partial and in-frame only. The sample records hundreds of thousands of clones, less than 90% being singletons. Material: PBMCs or T cells enriched from blood (not recorded which). Every receptor here comes from a woman in her twenties or thirties who had recovered from COVID-19.

The chain has TRBV7-8 and TRBJ1-1; 9 bases are shared with TRBD1. J lost 5 bases, V lost 4 bases, and 5 bases had no gene match. CDR3 size: 14 residues. The germline V gene encodes CDR1 SGHVS and CDR2 FQNEAQ. In nucleotides, the CDR3 is TGTGCCAGCAGCTGGGACAGGGAGGGAACTGAAGCTTTCTTT. Its translation is CASSWDREGTEAFF. The variable domain in full, completed from reference TRBV7-8 and TRBJ1-1, reads GAGVSQSPRYKVAKRGQDVALRCDPISGHVSLFWYQQALGQGPEFLTYFQNEAQLDKSGLPSDRFFAERPEGSVSTLKIQRTQQEDSAVYLCASSWDREGTEAFFGQGTRLTVV.

V is TRBV30 and J is TRBJ1-5; 7 nucleotides agree with TRBD1. With V trimmed by 1 base and J by 3 bases, 6 bases remained unmatched. This CDR3 comprises 15 residues. Germline assignment: CDR1 GTSNPN and CDR2 SVGIG (reference sequence). CDR3 in DNA: TGTGCCTGGAGTGCGGGACAGCGAGACAATCAGCCCCAGCATTTT. Translating it yields CAWSAGQRDNQPQHF.

The chain combines TRBV29-1 with TRBJ1-1; 7 bases match TRBD1. The V and J ends lost 3 bases and 10 bases, in that order; junction bases with no gene match: 8. The CDR3 runs to 12 residues. Germline CDR1 SQVTM, CDR2 ANQGSEA. Here the CDR3 reads CSVEGPGQRAFF. CDR3 in DNA: TGCAGCGTTGAGGGACCGGGACAGAGAGCTTTCTTT.

The chain combines TRBV12-5 with TRBJ1-2; TRBD1 matches 9 bases. The trim removed 2 bases at V and 7 bases at J, leaving 8 bases unmatched. This CDR3 has 15 amino acids. The germline CDR1 and CDR2 sequences are LGHNT and FRNRAP. The CDR3 is CASGLNTGGLGGYTF. The DNA for the CDR3 is TGTGCTAGTGGTTTGAACACAGGGGGCTTAGGTGGCTACACCTTC. The entire variable domain, with the rest obtained from reference TRBV12-5 and TRBJ1-2, is as follows: DARVTQTPRHKVTEMGQEVTMRCQPILGHNTVFWYRQTMMQGLELLAYFRNRAPLDDSGMPKDRFSAEMPDATLATLKIQPSEPRDSAVYFCASGLNTGGLGGYTFGSGTRLTVV.

This chain links TRBV16 with TRBJ2-5, with 12 bases aligning to TRBD2. The V gene's germline CDR1 is KGHSY and CDR2 FQNENV. V shed 4 bases and J 8 bases; nucleotides not matched to a gene: 8. This CDR3 contains 15 residues. The CDR3 region is CASSPLAGGPGTQYF. CDR3 sequence (DNA): TGTGCCAGCAGCCCCCTAGCGGGGGGGCCGGGAACCCAGTACTTC.

The V and J genes are TRBV7-2 and TRBJ2-7; 9 bases map to TRBD2. This CDR3 has 15 amino acids. The trim removed 3 bases at V and 5 bases at J, leaving 8 bases unmatched. CDR1 SGHTA and CDR2 FQGNSA come from the germline V gene. CDR3 amino acids: CASSFPSGATHEQYF. In nucleotides, the CDR3 is TGTGCCAGCAGCTTCCCTAGCGGGGCCACCCACGAGCAGTACTTC.

The chain links TRBV19 to TRBJ1-5, with 7 bases aligning to TRBD1. Trimming removed 5 bases from V and 6 bases from J; junction bases left unmatched: 13. The germline V gene encodes CDR1 LNHDA and CDR2 SQIVND (reference sequence). There are 16 residues in the CDR3. CDR3 sequence: CASSPGQAGLGQPQHF. CDR3 in DNA: TGTGCCAGTAGTCCAGGACAGGCCGGGTTGGGTCAGCCCCAGCATTTT.

The rearrangement joins TRBV12-5 to TRBJ2-2; 9 bases agree with TRBD1. After removal of 4 bases from V and 6 bases from J, the junction contained 3 bases not matched to a gene. In germline, CDR1 is LGHNT, CDR2 FRNRAP. The CDR3 is made up of 14 amino acids. DNA of the CDR3: TGTGCTAGTGGTTGGGGGACAGGGTCCGGGGAGCTGTTTTTT. It yields the protein CASGWGTGSGELFF. The full variable domain, with the rest looked up from reference TRBV12-5 and TRBJ2-2, is DARVTQTPRHKVTEMGQEVTMRCQPILGHNTVFWYRQTMMQGLELLAYFRNRAPLDDSGMPKDRFSAEMPDATLATLKIQPSEPRDSAVYFCASGWGTGSGELFFGEGSRLTVL.

This chain uses TRBV6-5 with TRBJ2-2, with D perhaps matching TRBD1 (5 bases). The V end was cut by 7 bases, the J end by 8 bases, with 14 bases between. This CDR3 is 13 amino acids long. Germline V gene lookup returns CDR1 MNHEY and CDR2 SVGAGI. The CDR3 region is CASKGRVLGELFF. The CDR3 bases are TGTGCCAGCAAAGGCAGGGTCCTAGGGGAGCTGTTTTTT.

The V call is TRBV3-1 (or the pseudogene TRBV3-2), the J call TRBJ2-7, with 11 bases matching TRBD2. This CDR3 contains 15 residues. The junction had 4 bases not matched to a gene; V was cut back by 1 base and J by 5 bases. Germline CDR1 and CDR2: LGHDT and YNNKEL (reference sequence). The CDR3 nucleotides are TGTGCCAGCAGCCAAGGGATAGCGGGGGGGAACGAGCAGTACTTC. Translated, it gives CASSQGIAGGNEQYF.

The chain is built from TRBV12-3 or TRBV12-4 and TRBJ1-3; D gene uncertain. The CDR3 totals 12 residues. V lost 10 bases and J 0 bases, leaving 7 bases between the germline ends. The CDR3 DNA reads TGTGCCACGGTACCCTCTGGAAACACCATATATTTT. Amino acid sequence: CATVPSGNTIYF.

This chain joins TRBV5-5 and TRBJ2-4; 12 nucleotides align to TRBD2. V dropped 4 bases and J dropped 6; count of bases not matched to a gene: 20. CDR1 and CDR2 from the germline V gene are SGHKS and YYEKEE (reference sequence). The CDR3 spans 20 residues. Written as DNA, the CDR3 is TGTGCCAGCAGCCCAAGAGGGGGGACAACCCTGGGACTAGCGGGAAACATTCAGTACTTC. Translating it yields CASSPRGGTTLGLAGNIQYF.

The V call is TRBV2, the J call TRBJ1-2; TRBD1 matches 7 bases. Germline V lookup: CDR1 SNHLY, CDR2 FYNNEI. Trimming cost V 0 bases and J 6 bases; bases outside gene matches: 7. The CDR3 consists of 15 residues. The CDR3 sequence: CASSEAMTGKNGYTF. CDR3 coding DNA: TGTGCCAGCAGTGAAGCGATGACAGGGAAGAATGGCTACACCTTC.

This clone was observed a single time. The genes are TRBV5-1 and TRBJ2-3, with D perhaps matching TRBD2 (6 bases). CDR1 SGHRS and CDR2 YFSETQ come from the germline V gene. The V and J ends lost 4 bases and 5 bases respectively, with 14 bases between them. The CDR3 is 14 residues long. The CDR3 here is CASSVGPAGDTQYF. The CDR3 nucleotides read TGCGCCAGCAGCGTGGGTCCAGCGGGAGATACGCAGTATTTT. Full variable domain (outside the CDR3, taken from reference TRBV5-1 and TRBJ2-3): KAGVTQTPRYLIKTRGQQVTLSCSPISGHRSVSWYQQTPGQGLQFLFEYFSETQRNKGNFPGRFSGRQFSNSRSEMNVSTLELGDSALYLCASSVGPAGDTQYFGPGTRLTVL.

Here the CDR3 DNA reads TGTGCCAGCAGCCGATCGTATAGCAATCAGCCCCAGCATTTT. Translating gives CASSRSYSNQPQHF. This rearrangement joins TRBV7-8 to TRBJ1-5; D is undetermined. CDR1 and CDR2 from the germline V gene are SGHVS and FQNEAQ. There are 14 residues in the CDR3. Trimming stripped 5 bases from V and 0 bases from J, with 8 bases between.

The chain employs TRBV7-6 and TRBJ2-5; 14 nucleotides line up with TRBD2. With 1 base clipped from V and 2 bases from J, the junction kept 0 bases outside the gene matches. From germline, CDR1 is SGHVS and CDR2 FNYEAQ. The CDR3 loop spans 16 amino acids. As DNA, the CDR3 is TGTGCCAGCAGCTTAGGACTAGCGGGGGGGCAAGAGACCCAGTACTTC. It encodes CASSLGLAGGQETQYF.

The V call is TRBV12-3 or TRBV12-4, the J call TRBJ1-6, with unresolved D. Trimming cost V 8 bases and J 8 bases, with 13 bases left between them. This CDR3 has 13 residues. CDR3 DNA: TGTGCCAGCCGTAGGGAGGAAGATTCACCCCTCCACTTT. As protein: CASRREEDSPLHF.

The chain joins TRBV27 to TRBJ2-5, with TRBD2 matching 14 bases. CDR1 and CDR2 (germline): MNHEY, SMNVEV (reference sequence). The CDR3 has 16 residues. V was pared by 6 bases and J by 6 bases, with 9 bases of the junction left unmatched. For the CDR3, the DNA is TGTGCCAGCAGCGGACTAGCGGGGGGTTCGTTCAAGACCCAGTACTTC. This sequence encodes CASSGLAGGSFKTQYF.

The chain joins TRBV2 to TRBJ1-1; D ambiguous. The V end was cut by 6 bases, the J end by 4 bases, with 12 bases between. The CDR3 is 13 amino acids. Germline V lookup: CDR1 SNHLY, CDR2 FYNNEI. The CDR3 region is CASSLDGSTEAFF. The DNA of the CDR3 is TGTGCCAGCAGCCTAGACGGGAGCACTGAAGCTTTCTTT. Filled out from reference TRBV2 and TRBJ1-1, the complete variable domain reads EPEVTQTPSHQVTQMGQEVILRCVPISNHLYFYWYRQILGQKVEFLVSFYNNEISEKSEIFDDQFSVERPDGSNFTLKIRSTKLEDSAMYFCASSLDGSTEAFFGQGTRLTVV.

This clone turned up a few times. The V gene is TRBV7-8, the J gene TRBJ1-1; 9 bases map to TRBD1. This CDR3 has 14 residues. Germline assignment: CDR1 SGHVS and CDR2 FQNEAQ. The trim removed 2 bases at V and 4 bases at J, leaving 2 bases unmatched. The CDR3 sequence is CASSLSQGATEAFF. The CDR3 DNA follows: TGTGCCAGCAGCTTATCACAGGGGGCCACTGAAGCTTTCTTT.

The CDR3 sequence is CASSESGTAEAFF. Written as DNA, the CDR3 is TGCGCCAGCAGTGAGAGCGGAACGGCTGAAGCTTTCTTT. The chain employs TRBV10-1 and TRBJ1-1; D remains unclear. V was cut by 2 bases and J by 6 bases, with 10 bases left in between. CDR1 and CDR2 (germline): WNHNN, SYGVQD (reference sequence). The CDR3 is 13 amino acids.

This clone was picked up one time. This chain links TRBV21-1 with TRBJ2-7; the table's TRBD1 call for D was not verified on the DNA. TRBV21-1 is a recognized pseudogene. The CDR3 consists of 14 residues. Here the CDR3 DNA reads TGTGCCAGCAGCAAGGGACAGGGTTACTACGAGCAGTACTTC. This encodes CASSKGQGYYEQYF.

This chain links TRBV7-2 with TRBJ2-3, with 13 bases fitting TRBD2. The germline V gene has CDR1 SGHTA and CDR2 FQGNSA. This CDR3 is built from 18 residues. Losses at the gene ends were 6 bases for V and 1 base for J; bases not matched to a gene: 10. The CDR3 is CASRKGLAGAGGTDTQYF. The CDR3, as DNA: TGTGCCAGCAGAAAAGGACTAGCGGGGGCGGGCGGCACAGATACGCAGTATTTT.

This chain connects TRBV2 to TRBJ1-1; possibly TRBD1 for D (5 bases). V lost 5 bases and J lost 0, with 7 bases in between. This CDR3 has 13 residues. Germline CDR1 SNHLY, CDR2 FYNNEI. CDR3 coding DNA: TGTGCCAGCAGTAGACAGCTGAACACTGAAGCTTTCTTT. This codes for CASSRQLNTEAFF.

This chain joins TRBV18 and TRBJ2-1; D is possibly TRBD2 (7 bases). The CDR3 length is 17 residues. The germline V and J ends were trimmed by 1 base and 6 bases, with 19 bases remaining between them. The germline V gene encodes CDR1 KGHSH and CDR2 LQKENI. This CDR3 reads CASSPLVGGALSNEQFF. CDR3 in DNA: TGTGCCAGCTCACCACTCGTAGGGGGGGCCCTGAGCAATGAGCAGTTCTTC.

CDR3 sequence reads: CATSLALPGGVEAFF. DNA of the CDR3: TGTGCCACCAGCCTGGCCCTCCCGGGGGGCGTTGAAGCTTTCTTT. The rearrangement links TRBV15 to TRBJ1-1, with D possibly being TRBD1 (6 bases). The CDR3 spans 15 residues. Trimming removed 5 bases from V and 7 bases from J, with 20 bases in between. Germline V gene lookup returns CDR1 LNHNV and CDR2 YYDKDF (reference sequence).

In DNA, the CDR3 is TGCGCCAGCAGCATAGAGGACAGGGAGAAAAACATTCAGTACTTC. Translating it yields CASSIEDREKNIQYF. This rearrangement joins TRBV5-1 to TRBJ2-4; 8 positions agree with TRBD1. This CDR3 comprises 15 residues. V lost 4 bases and J lost 4; bases outside the gene matches: 7. Germline V gene lookup returns CDR1 SGHRS and CDR2 YFSETQ.

The V and J genes are TRBV28 and TRBJ1-5; D not certain. This CDR3 has 14 amino acids. Germline CDR1 and CDR2: MDHEN and SYDVKM. V gave up 10 bases and J gave up 5 bases, with 18 bases separating them. The CDR3 region is CATVHSGRDQPQHF. The CDR3 DNA follows: TGTGCCACTGTTCATAGCGGGAGGGATCAGCCCCAGCATTTT.